This TCR beta chain was documented in a study of blood T cell repertoires in COVID-19. V was shortened by 0 bases and J by 6 bases, with 8 bases between the two germline ends. The germline CDR1 and CDR2 sequences are MGHRA and YSYEKL. This CDR3 is 14 amino acids long. Profiling relied on immunoSEQ multiplex PCR, and the TCRdb table lists in-frame clones only, not all of them. The table lists around 130,000 clones, roughly 80% of them singletons. The V gene is TRBV4-1, the J gene TRBJ2-2, with D perhaps matching TRBD1 (5 bases). The TCR sequence derives from an older woman with acute or convalescent COVID-19. Specimen: peripheral blood. CDR3 DNA sequence: TGCGCCAGCAGCCAAGATCAGGGATCCGGGGAGCTGTTTTTT. It specifies CASSQDQGSGELFF.